The 15 T cell receptor beta chains reported below all come from one sample, sequenced in a study of glioma-infiltrating T cells. Using RNA template, CDR3s of TCR alpha and beta were amplified with iRepertoire arm-PCR. MiXCR, applied by TCRdb to the multiplex PCR reads, yields one record per CDR3 protein. Of about 410,000 distinct CDR3 sequences in the sample, roughly two fifths were seen once. The specimen sequenced was glioma tissue, nonneoplastic brain tissue, or PBMCs (not recorded which). These receptors were obtained from a human donor with low-grade glioma or glioblastoma, undergoing nonglioma brain surgery, or in good health (not recorded which).

The chain is built from TRBV7-2 and TRBJ2-2; D unclear. CDR1 SGHTA and CDR2 FQGNSA come from the germline V gene. CDR3 length: 12 amino acids. Trimming cost V 7 bases and J 6 bases, with 9 bases left between them. Written as DNA, the CDR3 is TGTGCCAGCAACCCTTACCCCGGGGAGCTGTTTTTT. Its protein product is CASNPYPGELFF.

This sequence joins TRBV24-1 and TRBJ1-1; D is perhaps TRBD1 (6 bases). Trimming stripped 0 bases from V and 1 base from J, with 11 bases between. The length of the CDR3 is 16 residues. Germline values: CDR1 KGHDR, CDR2 SFDVKD. The CDR3 is CATSDLWGRQNTEAFF. In DNA, the CDR3 is TGTGCCACCAGTGATTTGTGGGGGCGACAGAACACTGAAGCTTTCTTT.

The chain is built from TRBV7-9 and TRBJ2-1, with 9 bases matching TRBD2. The J call may be wrong; the DNA end is better matched by TRBJ2-7. The CDR3 runs 15 residues. The germline V gene encodes CDR1 SEHNR and CDR2 FQNEAQ (reference sequence). The CDR3 loop is CASSLEGTSPNEQYF. In nucleotides, the CDR3 is TGTGCCAGCAGCTTAGAAGGGACTAGCCCCAACGAGCAGTACTTC.

As regards this clonotype: A much larger clone sits a single nucleotide away, making a read error possible. V is TRBV27 and J is TRBJ2-1, with TRBD1 matching over 8 bases. The junction had 6 bases not matched to a gene; V was cut back by 2 bases and J by 6 bases. This CDR3 spans 15 amino acids. CDR1 is MNHEY, CDR2 SMNVEV, per germline (reference sequence). DNA for the CDR3: TGTGCCAGCAGTTTAGGGGACAGGAATCTCAATGAGCAGTTCTTC. Residues: CASSLGDRNLNEQFF.

This clonotype was seen repeatedly, ten times or more. The J gene is TRBJ2-3, the V gene TRBV27, with 7 positions matching TRBD1. CDR1 MNHEY and CDR2 SMNVEV come from the germline V gene (reference sequence). The CDR3 has 13 amino acids. The V and J ends lost 6 bases and 0 bases, in that order; junction bases with no gene match: 0. DNA for the CDR3: TGTGCCAGCAGCAGGGGGAGCACAGATACGCAGTATTTT. It is translated as CASSRGSTDTQYF.

This sequence joins TRBV6-2 or TRBV6-3 and TRBJ1-1, with D possibly TRBD1 on 5 matching bases. CDR1 and CDR2 from the germline V gene are MNHEY and SVGEGT. The CDR3 is made up of 15 amino acids. The ends were cut back, 4 bases at V and 0 bases at J, with 12 bases in the middle. The CDR3 sequence is CASSSRRQMNTEAFF. The DNA of the CDR3 is TGTGCCAGCAGTTCTAGGAGACAGATGAACACTGAAGCTTTCTTT.

The chain uses TRBV28 and TRBJ2-1; weak D call: TRBD1 (6 bases). Trimming took 8 bases from V and 8 from J, leaving 22 bases between them. Germline V gene sequence: CDR1 MDHEN, CDR2 SYDVKM. The CDR3 runs to 15 residues. The DNA of the CDR3 is TGTGCCAGCTCTTCCCCCGGGGACAACTCCTATGAGCAGTTCTTC. Translating gives CASSSPGDNSYEQFF.

This clonotype was picked up a small number of times. Because the CDR3 is missing its conserved closing phenylalanine or tryptophan, this is likely a read error. The rearrangement uses TRBV28 and TRBJ1-1; no reliable D call. Germline lookup yields CDR1 MDHEN and CDR2 SYDVKM. The CDR3 spans 14 residues. Trimming took off 8 bases at V and 1 base at J, with 14 bases between the two ends. The CDR3 nucleotides read TGTGCCAGCTGGGCCCAGGAGGGGAACACTGAAGCTTTCTCT. This translates into CASWAQEGNTEAFS.

This chain joins TRBV4-2 and TRBJ1-2; possibly TRBD1 for D (5 bases). The CDR3 totals 18 residues. The V gene's germline CDR1 is LGHNA and CDR2 YNFKEQ. Deletions cut 1 base from V and 0 bases from J, with 18 bases between. Written as DNA, the CDR3 is TGTGCCAGCAGCCAAGGGGCCCACGACAGTGTCACTAACTATGGCTACACCTTC. Translating gives CASSQGAHDSVTNYGYTF.

V usage is TRBV28 and J usage is TRBJ1-5, with D perhaps matching TRBD1 (5 bases). The CDR3 extends over 14 amino acids. Germline CDR1 reads MDHEN; CDR2 reads SYDVKM. Trimming removed 10 bases at V and 3 bases at J, with 16 bases between. The DNA of the CDR3 is TGTGCCATCCGCGGGGCAGAAGTCAATCAGCCCCAGCATTTT. This encodes CAIRGAEVNQPQHF. The whole variable domain, remainder taken from reference TRBV28 and TRBJ1-5, is DVKVTQSSRYLVKRTGEKVFLECVQDMDHENMFWYRQDPGLGLRLIYFSYDVKMKEKGDIPEGYSVSREKKERFSLILESASTNQTSMYLCAIRGAEVNQPQHFGDGTRLSIL.

With respect to this clonotype: The junction and the germline gene differ at one end; a read error may be behind it. The V gene is TRBV6-4, the J gene TRBJ2-1, with D hard to call. This CDR3 contains 15 residues. Germline V lookup: CDR1 MRHNA, CDR2 SNTAGT. The chain's CDR3 is CASGEWATPYNEQFF. The CDR3 region has the DNA TGTGCCAGCGGTGAATGGGCTACTCCCTACAATGAGCAGTTCTTC.

This clonotype was counted a few times. V usage is TRBV6-4 and J usage is TRBJ2-1; TRBD1 matches at 9 bases. Trimming at V came to 6 bases and at J to 8 bases, leaving 11 bases not matched to a gene. Per the germline V gene, CDR1 is MRHNA and CDR2 is SNTAGT. The CDR3 has 15 residues. The CDR3 loop reads CASSNTGQGFDEQFF. CDR3 sequence (DNA): TGTGCCAGCAGCAACACGGGACAGGGTTTCGATGAGCAGTTCTTC.

As regards this clonotype: One base away lies a much larger clone, so this may be a sequencing read error. V and J are TRBV27 and TRBJ1-5; D gene unclear. CDR3 length: 14 residues. Trimming took off 9 bases at V and 4 bases at J, with 16 bases between the two ends. The germline gives CDR1 MNHEY, CDR2 SMNVEV (reference sequence). This CDR3 is CARSRTPSNQPQHF. In DNA, the CDR3 is TGTGCCAGAAGCCGGACTCCCTCAAATCAGCCCCAGCATTTT.

The table lists this clonotype with many counts. The chain couples TRBV27 to TRBJ2-7; 12 positions match TRBD1. There are 15 residues in the CDR3. Germline values: CDR1 MNHEY, CDR2 SMNVEV (reference sequence). The ends lost 6 bases at V and 5 bases at J; junction bases unmatched: 8. The CDR3 is CASSAGTGGVNEQYF. CDR3 coding DNA: TGTGCCAGCAGCGCCGGGACAGGGGGCGTAAACGAGCAGTACTTC.

To note about this clonotype: Sequence at one end of the junction differs from germline and may be a read error. J is TRBJ1-5 and V is TRBV2; D call uncertain. This CDR3 is 14 amino acids long. Per the germline V gene, CDR1 is SNHLY and CDR2 is FYNNEI. CDR3 protein: CASSGGRGNQHQHF. The CDR3 DNA follows: TGTGCCAGCAGTGGAGGGAGAGGCAATCAGCACCAGCATTTT. The variable domain in full, with the rest retrieved from reference TRBV2 and TRBJ1-5, is EPEVTQTPSHQVTQMGQEVILRCVPISNHLYFYWYRQILGQKVEFLVSFYNNEISEKSEIFDDQFSVERPDGSNFTLKIRSTKLEDSAMYFCASSGGRGNQHQHFGDGTRLSIL.